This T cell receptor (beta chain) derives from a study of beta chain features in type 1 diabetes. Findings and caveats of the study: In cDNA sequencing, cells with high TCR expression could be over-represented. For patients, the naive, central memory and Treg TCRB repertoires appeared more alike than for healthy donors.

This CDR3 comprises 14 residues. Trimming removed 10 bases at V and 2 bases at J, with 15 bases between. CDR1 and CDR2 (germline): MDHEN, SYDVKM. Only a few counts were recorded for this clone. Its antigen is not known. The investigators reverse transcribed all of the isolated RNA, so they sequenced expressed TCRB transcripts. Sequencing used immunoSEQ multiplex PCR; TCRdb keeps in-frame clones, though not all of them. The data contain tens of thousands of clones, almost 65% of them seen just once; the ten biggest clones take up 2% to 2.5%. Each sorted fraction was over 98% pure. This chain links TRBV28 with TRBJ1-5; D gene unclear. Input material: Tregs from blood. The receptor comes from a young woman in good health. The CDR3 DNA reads TGTGCCATCCTCGGCAGGTCGGGCAATCAGCCCCAGCATTTT. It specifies CAILGRSGNQPQHF.